The 26 T cell receptor beta chains presented below share a single source sample, sequenced in a study of shared clonotypes between healthy human individuals. Using immunoSEQ multiplex PCR, the repertoire was profiled, and TCRdb retains in-frame clones only, with some absent. The repertoire holds roughly 1,000,000 clones, around 82% seen once, with 0.6% to 0.75% in the top ten. The material sequenced was memory CD4+ T cells from PBMCs. The subset here: CD45RA-negative fraction. All receptors come from a man aged 18-30 years in good health. Some clones in this sample may be carry-over from other donors' samples.

This clone came up once. This rearrangement joins TRBV27 to TRBJ1-6; D unresolved. CDR1 and CDR2 from the germline V gene are MNHEY and SMNVEV (reference sequence). Trimming took off 2 bases at V and 11 bases at J, with 10 bases between the two ends. The CDR3 loop spans 13 amino acids. CDR3 sequence: CASSLHGEAPLHF. CDR3 coding DNA: TGTGCCAGCAGTTTACACGGGGAGGCACCCCTCCACTTT.

This chain connects TRBV6-5 to TRBJ2-7, with TRBD2 matching over 10 bases. CDR1 is MNHEY and CDR2 is SVGAGI in the germline V gene. This CDR3 has 16 residues. The V and J ends lost 0 bases and 7 bases, in that order; junction bases with no gene match: 9. The CDR3, as DNA: TGTGCCAGCAGTTACTCGCGGCTAGCGGGAGATTCGGAGCAGTACTTC. Protein product: CASSYSRLAGDSEQYF.

The V and J genes are TRBV10-3 and TRBJ2-5, with TRBD1 identical over 7 bases. Germline-derived CDR1 and CDR2 are ENHRY and SYGVKD. The CDR3 loop spans 14 amino acids. With V trimmed by 5 bases and J by 0 bases, 3 bases remained unmatched. The DNA of the CDR3 is TGTGCCATCAGTCTGGGACAGTACCAAGAGACCCAGTACTTC. It is translated as CAISLGQYQETQYF.

The J gene is TRBJ1-5, the V gene TRBV5-1; 8 bases are shared with TRBD1. The germline CDR1 and CDR2 sequences are SGHRS and YFSETQ. The CDR3 totals 13 residues. V was pared by 5 bases and J by 7 bases, with 5 bases of the junction left unmatched. CDR3 region: CASRYGQGQPQHF. CDR3 in DNA: TGCGCCAGCAGATACGGACAGGGACAGCCCCAGCATTTT.

This clone was found a few times. The V and J genes are TRBV4-1 and TRBJ1-5; the D is unclear. From germline, CDR1 is MGHRA and CDR2 YSYEKL. V lost 2 bases, J lost 1 base, and 12 bases lay in between. This CDR3 comprises 16 residues. The CDR3 DNA sequence: TGCGCCAGCAGCCAATCGGGTTTTCGGAGCAATCAGCCCCAGCATTTT. Translated: CASSQSGFRSNQPQHF.

DNA for the CDR3: TGTGCCAGCAGCTTAGGTCCAGGGCGAGCTTTCTTT. Protein sequence: CASSLGPGRAFF. The chain employs TRBV7-2 and TRBJ1-1, with D possibly TRBD1 on 5 matching bases. The CDR3 has 12 residues. Per germline, CDR1 SGHTA and CDR2 FQGNSA. The germline V and J ends were trimmed by 1 base and 10 bases, with 10 bases remaining between them.

This sequence joins TRBV5-1 and TRBJ2-2, with 10 bases matching TRBD2. This CDR3 region has 16 residues. The V and J ends lost 4 bases and 3 bases, in that order; junction bases with no gene match: 6. Germline V gene lookup returns CDR1 SGHRS and CDR2 YFSETQ. The CDR3 is CASSQGTSAHTGELFF. The CDR3 nucleotides read TGCGCCAGCAGCCAGGGGACTAGCGCACACACCGGGGAGCTGTTTTTT. Looking up the rest from reference TRBV5-1 and TRBJ2-2 gives the full variable domain: KAGVTQTPRYLIKTRGQQVTLSCSPISGHRSVSWYQQTPGQGLQFLFEYFSETQRNKGNFPGRFSGRQFSNSRSEMNVSTLELGDSALYLCASSQGTSAHTGELFFGEGSRLTVL.

There are many counts of this clone. This chain joins TRBV11-3 and TRBJ2-2; D is unclear. The V gene lost 1 base and the J gene lost 3 bases, with 12 bases spanning the gap. Germline V gene data show CDR1 as SGHNT and CDR2 as YENEEA. The CDR3 totals 16 residues. The CDR3 spells CASSLGTADYTGELFF. CDR3 in DNA: TGTGCCAGCAGCTTAGGAACGGCAGATTACACCGGGGAGCTGTTTTTT.

The J gene is TRBJ2-5, the V gene TRBV6-4, with 9 bases fitting TRBD2. The V gene's germline CDR1 is MRHNA and CDR2 SNTAGT. J was trimmed by 1 base and V by 5 bases; bases with no gene match: 5. This CDR3 region has 15 residues. CDR3 DNA: TGTGCCAGCAGTCCTAGCGGGACGTCCCAAGAGACCCAGTACTTC. It translates to CASSPSGTSQETQYF.

The gene calls are TRBV19 and TRBJ1-1; unclear D gene. Germline V gene data show CDR1 as LNHDA and CDR2 as SQIVND (reference sequence). The CDR3 has 11 amino acids. The V end was cut by 7 bases, the J end by 1 base, with 4 bases between. The DNA of the CDR3 is TGTGCCAGTAAGGGGAACACTGAAGCTTTCTTT. It translates to CASKGNTEAFF. Supplemented by reference TRBV19 and TRBJ1-1, the full variable domain reads DGGITQSPKYLFRKEGQNVTLSCEQNLNHDAMYWYRQDPGQGLRLIYYSQIVNDFQKGDIAEGYSVSREKKESFPLTVTSAQKNPTAFYLCASKGNTEAFFGQGTRLTVV.

Points on this clone: Just one base apart from a much larger clone, this may be a read error. The V gene is TRBV14, the J gene TRBJ1-1, with TRBD1 as a possible D gene (6 bases). The CDR3 is 12 amino acids. Germline V gene lookup returns CDR1 SGHDN and CDR2 FVKESK. Trimming shortened V by 8 bases and J by 3 bases, and 10 bases separated the two germline ends. The CDR3 reads CASGGPHTEAFF. CDR3 in DNA: TGTGCCAGCGGGGGGCCCCACACTGAAGCTTTCTTT.

This clone was found a few times. V is TRBV7-9 and J is TRBJ2-1; 7 positions agree with TRBD2. The CDR3 has 15 residues. Germline trimming cut 4 bases from V and 6 bases from J; bases unmatched to any gene: 9. Germline CDR1 SEHNR, CDR2 FQNEAQ (reference sequence). The chain's CDR3 is CASSSLAEITNEQFF. CDR3 coding DNA: TGTGCCAGCAGCTCCCTAGCGGAAATTACCAATGAGCAGTTCTTC. Supplemented by reference TRBV7-9 and TRBJ2-1, the full variable domain reads DTGVSQNPRHKITKRGQNVTFRCDPISEHNRLYWYRQTLGQGPEFLTYFQNEAQLEKSRLLSDRFSAERPKGSFSTLEIQRTEQGDSAMYLCASSSLAEITNEQFFGPGTRLTVL.

The rearrangement uses TRBV12-5 and TRBJ2-7; no firm D call. This CDR3 has 13 residues. Germline CDR1 reads LGHNT; CDR2 reads FRNRAP. Trimming stripped 0 bases from V and 5 bases from J, with 8 bases between. The CDR3 DNA sequence: TGTGCTAGTGGTTTGGTACGGTGGGACGAGCAGTACTTC. Translation gives CASGLVRWDEQYF.

The rearrangement joins TRBV18 to TRBJ1-5, with D unresolved. CDR3 length: 13 residues. Trimming stripped 5 bases from V and 7 bases from J, with 12 bases between. The germline CDR1 and CDR2 sequences are KGHSH and LQKENI. The CDR3 is CASSKVGEQPQHF. The CDR3, as DNA: TGTGCCAGCTCAAAAGTCGGGGAACAGCCCCAGCATTTT. Full variable domain (remainder filled in from reference TRBV18 and TRBJ1-5): NAGVMQNPRHLVRRRGQEARLRCSPMKGHSHVYWYRQLPEEGLKFMVYLQKENIIDESGMPKERFSAEFPKEGPSILRIQQVVRGDSAAYFCASSKVGEQPQHFGDGTRLSIL.

V and J are TRBV6-6 and TRBJ1-5; D might be TRBD1 (5 bases). CDR3 length: 13 amino acids. CDR1 is MNHNY and CDR2 is SVGAGI in the germline V gene (reference sequence). V was pared by 3 bases and J by 7 bases, with 10 bases between. In DNA form, the CDR3 reads TGTGCCAGCAGTTATGGGGGGAACCAGCCCCAGCATTTT. Translated, it gives CASSYGGNQPQHF.

This clone occurred once. The chain uses TRBV5-1 and TRBJ2-7, with D possibly matching TRBD1 (6 bases). Germline loops: CDR1 SGHRS, CDR2 YFSETQ. The CDR3 sequence is 14 residues long. Trimming removed 4 bases at V and 0 bases at J, with 11 bases between. The CDR3 nucleotides are TGCGCCAGCAGCCCCCGGACAGCCTCCTACGAGCAGTACTTC. Amino acid sequence: CASSPRTASYEQYF.

This clone appeared a few times. The chain has TRBV2 and TRBJ1-4, with a possible D match to TRBD1 (5 bases). The CDR3 contains 12 residues. V shed 10 bases and J shed 8 bases, with 14 bases lying between them. CDR1 is SNHLY, CDR2 FYNNEI, per germline. This CDR3 is CATRGQGEKLFF. Written as DNA, the CDR3 is TGTGCCACCCGGGGCCAAGGGGAAAAACTGTTTTTT.

This chain joins TRBV2 and TRBJ2-5; D is perhaps TRBD2 (6 bases). Deletions cut 7 bases from V and 1 base from J, with 13 bases between. The germline V gene has CDR1 SNHLY and CDR2 FYNNEI. The CDR3 spans 14 residues. DNA for the CDR3: TGTGCCAGCACTAGCGATCAGAGCCAAGAGACCCAGTACTTC. This translates into CASTSDQSQETQYF.

This clone was observed a few times. This rearrangement joins TRBV19 to TRBJ2-5, with 8 positions matching TRBD1. The better agreement between TRBJ2-7 and the DNA end casts doubt on the J call. Germline CDR1 reads LNHDA; CDR2 reads SQIVND (reference sequence). CDR3 length: 14 residues. CDR3 protein: CASSRDRQENEQYF. In nucleotides, the CDR3 is TGTGCCAGTAGTAGGGACAGGCAAGAGAACGAGCAGTACTTC.

This chain joins TRBV5-1 and TRBJ1-2; TRBD1 matches at 9 bases. This CDR3 comprises 14 residues. CDR1 and CDR2 (germline): SGHRS, YFSETQ. The J segment lost 4 bases and the V segment lost 4 bases, leaving 5 bases of the junction unmatched. CDR3 protein: CASSPQDRGYGYTF. The CDR3 DNA sequence: TGCGCCAGCAGCCCTCAGGACAGGGGCTATGGCTACACCTTC.

Only a few counts were recorded for this clone. This likely reflects a read error, since a far larger clone is one base away. The CDR3 nucleotides are TGTGCCAGCAGGGGTAGGACACCTGGCTACGCCTTC. It yields the protein CASRGRTPGYAF. This sequence joins TRBV7-9 and TRBJ1-2; D possibly corresponds to TRBD1 (5 bases). Germline assignment: CDR1 SEHNR and CDR2 FQNEAQ (reference sequence). There are 12 residues in the CDR3.

The chain employs TRBV27 and TRBJ2-1, with 8 bases matching TRBD1. Losses at the gene ends were 6 bases for V and 4 bases for J; bases not matched to a gene: 8. The CDR3 contains 15 residues. Germline-derived CDR1 and CDR2 are MNHEY and SMNVEV (reference sequence). CDR3 bases: TGTGCCAGCAGCAGGGGGCCCCTTGGTTACAATGAGCAGTTCTTC. Its translation is CASSRGPLGYNEQFF.

This chain connects TRBV7-9 to TRBJ2-1; 13 nucleotides line up with TRBD2. Germline V gene data show CDR1 as SEHNR and CDR2 as FQNEAQ (reference sequence). Trimming took 5 bases from V and 7 from J; bases not matched to a gene: 5. CDR3 length: 15 amino acids. The CDR3 is CASSTTSGRFNEQFF. In DNA form, the CDR3 reads TGTGCCAGCAGCACGACTAGCGGGAGGTTTAATGAGCAGTTCTTC.

This chain joins TRBV4-1 and TRBJ2-7, with unresolved D. Germline assignment: CDR1 MGHRA and CDR2 YSYEKL. The CDR3 length is 13 residues. V was cut by 2 bases and J by 6 bases, with 11 bases left in between. The DNA for the CDR3 is TGCGCCAGCAGCCAATCCCTTCCGCGCGAGCAGTACTTC. Translating gives CASSQSLPREQYF.

This clone was counted between two and nine times. The rearrangement uses TRBV4-2 and TRBJ2-1, with 9 positions matching TRBD2. With V trimmed by 0 bases and J by 4 bases, 7 bases remained unmatched. Per the germline V gene, CDR1 is LGHNA and CDR2 is YNFKEQ. The CDR3 totals 17 residues. CDR3 amino acids: CASSQDPSSGRYNEQFF. Here the CDR3 DNA reads TGTGCCAGCAGCCAAGATCCCTCCAGCGGGAGGTACAATGAGCAGTTCTTC.

V and J are TRBV5-1 and TRBJ2-7, with TRBD2 as a possible D gene (6 bases). The CDR3 is made up of 14 amino acids. Trimming pared 4 bases from V and 2 bases from J, leaving 13 bases between. The germline gives CDR1 SGHRS, CDR2 YFSETQ. CDR3 nucleotide sequence: TGCGCCAGCAGCCCGGGGACTTTAACCTACGAGCAGTACTTC. The encoded protein is CASSPGTLTYEQYF.